Listed below are T cell receptor beta chains from one sample, sequenced in a study of neoadjuvant nivolumab and ipilimumab in lung cancer. The data were produced by immunoSEQ multiplex PCR, yet TCRdb's version contains in-frame clones alone and is incomplete. This sample has tens of thousands of clones, with over 75% found just once. The sample here was peripheral blood, taken after neoadjuvant nivolumab, alone or with ipilimumab, at or shortly before surgery. Source of these receptors: an adult with non-small cell lung cancer. Both conserved end residues are part of each CDR3. D genes are given only for firm matches. The size field is filled for only some rows; it gives once, few, many or a size class.

TRBJ2-1	TRBV20-1	NA	NA	CSAGNNEQFF	TGCAGTGCTGGGAACAATGAGCAGTTCTTC
TRBJ1-2	TRBV2	NA	NA	CASNPETGTYGYTF	TGTGCCAGCAACCCTGAGACAGGCACTTATGGCTACACCTTC
TRBJ2-2	TRBV23-1	few	NA	CASSQSNRNTGELFF	TGCGCCAGCAGTCAATCTAACCGTAACACCGGGGAGCTGTTTTTT
TRBJ2-3	TRBV6-5	NA	TRBD1	CASSTGTGGPDTQYF	TGTGCCAGCAGTACCGGGACAGGGGGGCCAGATACGCAGTATTTT
TRBJ2-7	TRBV5-8	NA	NA	CASSPNTRGFDEQYF	TGTGCCAGCAGCCCCAACACGAGAGGGTTTGACGAGCAGTACTTC
TRBJ2-7	TRBV10-2	NA	TRBD1	CASSGQGEYEQYF	TGCGCCAGCAGTGGGCAGGGGGAGTACGAGCAGTACTTC
TRBJ2-7	TRBV2	NA	NA	CASSGDNGSDEQYF	TGTGCCAGCAGTGGAGACAATGGGAGCGACGAGCAGTACTTC
TRBJ2-7	TRBV7-2	NA	NA	CASSLWDEREQYF	TGTGCCAGCAGCTTATGGGATGAGCGCGAGCAGTACTTC
TRBJ2-2	TRBV2	NA	NA	CASSERQGPGELFF	TGTGCCAGCAGTGAACGCCAAGGGCCGGGGGAGCTGTTTTTT
TRBJ1-2	TRBV25-1	NA	NA	CASFGGVGYTF	TGTGCCAGCTTCGGCGGGGTTGGCTACACCTTC
TRBJ1-1	TRBV9	NA	NA	CASSVAGEWTEAFF	TGTGCCAGCAGCGTCGCAGGGGAGTGGACTGAAGCTTTCTTT
TRBJ2-1	TRBV6-6	NA	NA	CASSYPAPVEEQFF	TGTGCCAGCAGTTACCCGGCCCCCGTAGAGGAGCAGTTCTTC
TRBJ2-7	TRBV6-5	NA	NA	CASRGGGFYEQYF	TGTGCCAGCAGGGGAGGGGGTTTCTACGAGCAGTACTTC
TRBJ1-2	TRBV2	NA	NA	CASSGGTNYGYTF	TGTGCCAGCAGTGGAGGGACTAACTATGGCTACACCTTC
TRBJ2-4	TRBV11-2	NA	TRBD1	CASSLGGTGNIQYF	TGTGCCAGCAGCTTAGGTGGGACAGGGAACATTCAGTACTTC
TRBJ1-1	TRBV28	NA	NA	CASSPIHTEAFF	TGTGCCAGCAGTCCGATTCACACTGAAGCTTTCTTT
TRBJ1-1	TRBV18	NA	NA	CASSPAEGLLGLSTEAFF	TGTGCCAGCTCACCAGCAGAGGGACTGTTAGGCCTGAGCACTGAAGCTTTCTTT
TRBJ2-3	TRBV7-2	NA	TRBD2	CASSLLRGGTDTQYF	TGTGCCAGCAGCTTGCTACGGGGGGGCACAGATACGCAGTATTTT
TRBJ2-5	TRBV27	NA	TRBD1	CASSLWGQGQETQYF	TGTGCCAGCAGTTTATGGGGACAGGGGCAAGAGACCCAGTACTTC
TRBJ2-7	TRBV6-5	NA	NA	CASRGPVGEQYF	TGTGCCAGCAGGGGGCCCGTAGGGGAGCAGTACTTC
TRBJ2-7	TRBV20-1	NA	NA	CSGLSSYEQYF	TGCAGTGGCTTAAGCTCCTACGAGCAGTACTTC
TRBJ2-7	TRBV21-1	NA	NA	CASSSIREQYF	TGTGCCAGCAGCTCTATCCGGGAGCAGTACTTC
TRBJ1-1	TRBV7-8	NA	TRBD1	CASSLHTGGGLNTEAFF	TGTGCCAGCAGCCTGCACACAGGGGGAGGTTTGAACACTGAAGCTTTCTTT
TRBJ1-1	TRBV5-1	NA	NA	CASSLTVNPNTEAFF	TGCGCCAGCAGCTTAACCGTAAACCCGAACACTGAAGCTTTCTTT
TRBJ2-5	TRBV7-9	NA	NA	CASSLVQQETQYF	TGTGCCAGCAGCTTAGTTCAGCAAGAGACCCAGTACTTC
TRBJ1-2	TRBV18	NA	NA	CASSPGTDLNYGYTF	TGTGCCAGCTCACCAGGTACAGACCTCAACTATGGCTACACCTTC
TRBJ1-5	TRBV5-6	NA	NA	CASSARRGGNQPQHF	TGTGCCAGCAGCGCCCGGAGGGGGGGCAATCAGCCCCAGCATTTT
TRBJ1-6	TRBV7-2	NA	NA	CASSLGPVPTSLHF	TGTGCCAGCAGCTTAGGCCCAGTCCCGACCTCCCTCCACTTT
TRBJ1-6	TRBV25-1	NA	NA	CASSDSGKVSPLHF	TGTGCCAGCAGTGATTCAGGGAAAGTATCACCCCTCCACTTT
TRBJ1-2	TRBV7-6	NA	NA	CASSFGGPYGYTF	TGTGCCAGCAGCTTTGGGGGCCCCTATGGCTACACCTTC
TRBJ1-1	TRBV9	NA	NA	CASAKDSLNTEAFF	TGTGCCAGTGCAAAAGACAGTTTGAACACTGAAGCTTTCTTT
TRBJ1-1	TRBV19	NA	NA	CASSIHSMNTEAFF	TGTGCCAGTAGTATTCATTCGATGAACACTGAAGCTTTCTTT
TRBJ2-3	TRBV7-7	NA	NA	CASSLDSTDTQYF	TGTGCCAGCAGCCTGGACAGCACAGATACGCAGTATTTT
TRBJ2-2	TRBV29-1	NA	NA	CSVSTGANTGELFF	TGCAGCGTTTCTACAGGCGCGAACACCGGGGAGCTGTTTTTT
TRBJ1-2	TRBV9	NA	NA	CASSVDPVNYGYTF	TGTGCCAGCAGCGTAGATCCGGTTAACTATGGCTACACCTTC
TRBJ1-5	TRBV10-3	NA	TRBD1	CAISTGGSSNQPQHF	TGTGCCATCAGCACAGGGGGCTCCAGCAATCAGCCCCAGCATTTT
TRBJ2-1	TRBV6-5	once	NA	CASSSEVHEQFF	TGTGCCAGCAGTTCAGAGGTTCATGAGCAGTTCTTC
TRBJ1-4	TRBV5-4	NA	TRBD1	CASSKTGTTNEKLFF	TGTGCCAGCAGCAAGACAGGGACAACTAATGAAAAACTGTTTTTT
TRBJ1-1	TRBV6-6	NA	TRBD1	CASTQTGGVTEAFF	TGTGCCAGCACCCAAACAGGGGGAGTTACTGAAGCTTTCTTT
TRBJ1-1	TRBV5-6	NA	NA	CASSFGGRTEAFF	TGTGCCAGCAGCTTCGGAGGAAGGACTGAAGCTTTCTTT
TRBJ2-3	TRBV20-1	NA	NA	CSATKVDTQYF	TGCAGTGCTACAAAAGTAGATACGCAGTATTTT
TRBJ2-7	TRBV7-2	NA	TRBD2	CASSLVVAGEEGF	TGTGCCAGCAGCTTAGTCGTGGCGGGGGAAGAGGGCTTC
TRBJ2-3	TRBV25-1	NA	TRBD1	CASSLGTVRGTDTQYF	TGTGCCAGCAGTTTGGGGACAGTACGAGGCACAGATACGCAGTATTTT
TRBJ1-2	TRBV7-8	NA	NA	CASSPQSVGYGYTF	TGTGCCAGCAGCCCCCAGAGTGTAGGCTATGGCTACACCTTC
TRBJ2-5	TRBV5-1	NA	NA	CASSWKGPTQETQYF	TGCGCCAGCAGCTGGAAGGGACCGACCCAAGAGACCCAGTACTTC
TRBJ2-7	TRBV2	NA	TRBD1	CASSFRDRGFYEQYF	TGTGCCAGCAGTTTTCGGGACAGGGGGTTCTACGAGCAGTACTTC
TRBJ1-2	TRBV7-9	NA	TRBD1	CASSLGGQGTYTF	TGTGCCAGCAGCTTAGGGGGACAGGGGACCTACACCTTC
TRBJ2-7	TRBV6-1	NA	NA	CASSVRPPGLDEQYF	TGTGCCAGCAGTGTCCGGCCCCCTGGCCTCGACGAGCAGTACTTC
TRBJ2-4	TRBV7-2	NA	TRBD1	CASSSPWTGLRYF	TGTGCCAGCAGCTCTCCCTGGACAGGACTGAGGTACTTC